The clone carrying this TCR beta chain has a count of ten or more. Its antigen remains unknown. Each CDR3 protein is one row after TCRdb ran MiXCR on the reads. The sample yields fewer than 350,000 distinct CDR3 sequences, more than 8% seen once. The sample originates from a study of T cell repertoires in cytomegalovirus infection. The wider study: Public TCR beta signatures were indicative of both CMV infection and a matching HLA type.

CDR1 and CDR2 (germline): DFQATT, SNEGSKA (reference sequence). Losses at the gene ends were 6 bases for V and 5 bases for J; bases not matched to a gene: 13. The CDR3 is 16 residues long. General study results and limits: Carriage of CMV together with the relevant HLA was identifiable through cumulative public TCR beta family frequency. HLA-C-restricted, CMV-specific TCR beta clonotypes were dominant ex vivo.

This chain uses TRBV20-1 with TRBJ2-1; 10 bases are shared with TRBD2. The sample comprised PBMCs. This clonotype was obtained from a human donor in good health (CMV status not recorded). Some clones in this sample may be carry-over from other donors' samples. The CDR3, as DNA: TGCAGTGCCCAGTATATAGCGGGAGGATCAAACAATGAGCAGTTCTTC. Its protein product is CSAQYIAGGSNNEQFF.